Below are 19 T cell receptor beta chains sequenced from a single sample in a study of T cells in Graves' hyperthyroidism and ophthalmopathy. TCR beta CDR3 sequences were amplified from RNA transcripts. Carried out on the TCR CDR3, a first-round RT-PCR used the HTBI primer set. TCRdb passed the multiplex PCR reads through MiXCR, listing each CDR3 protein once. Here the sample spans about 400,000 distinct CDR3 sequences, around 15% being singletons. Specimen: blood. The origin of the receptors is a man in his fifties with Graves' ophthalmopathy.

This clonotype showed up many times. The J gene is TRBJ1-2, the V gene TRBV30; D remains unclear. CDR3 length equals 15 residues. The germline gives CDR1 GTSNPN, CDR2 SVGIG (reference sequence). Trimming stripped 1 base from V and 4 bases from J, with 16 bases between. CDR3 protein: CAWSAREPLFYGYTF. Written as DNA, the CDR3 is TGTGCCTGGAGTGCCCGAGAACCCTTGTTCTATGGCTACACCTTC.

This clonotype was detected ten times or more. The rearrangement links TRBV2 to TRBJ1-1, with D unresolved. The CDR3 runs to 14 residues. The ends were cut back, 0 bases at V and 10 bases at J, with 15 bases in the middle. CDR1 SNHLY and CDR2 FYNNEI come from the germline V gene. This chain's CDR3 is CASSEAIGVLGAFF. The CDR3 DNA reads TGTGCCAGCAGTGAAGCGATTGGAGTATTGGGAGCTTTCTTT.

This clonotype was counted many times. The V call is TRBV29-1, the J call TRBJ2-1; D possibly corresponds to TRBD2 (6 bases). Trimming pared 3 bases from V and 0 bases from J, leaving 9 bases between. Germline assignment: CDR1 SQVTM and CDR2 ANQGSEA. This CDR3 spans 14 amino acids. The CDR3 loop is CSVEGGGSYNEQFF. The CDR3 region has the DNA TGCAGCGTTGAGGGAGGAGGCTCCTACAATGAGCAGTTCTTC.

There are many counts of this clonotype. The J gene is TRBJ2-1, the V gene TRBV5-1; TRBD2 matches at 9 bases. The J segment lost 6 bases and the V segment lost 1 base, leaving 8 bases of the junction unmatched. In germline, CDR1 is SGHRS, CDR2 YFSETQ. The CDR3 extends over 16 amino acids. The CDR3 spells CASSLLAGTYANEQFF. The CDR3 bases are TGCGCCAGCAGCTTGCTAGCGGGAACGTATGCCAATGAGCAGTTCTTC.

This clonotype occurred many times. The rearrangement joins TRBV3-1 to TRBJ2-2; 12 bases align to TRBD2. The CDR3 loop spans 16 amino acids. Trimming took 2 bases from V and 5 from J; bases not matched to a gene: 3. From germline, CDR1 is LGHDT and CDR2 YNNKEL (reference sequence). The DNA for the CDR3 is TGTGCCAGCAGCCAACCGACTAGCGGGAGTACCGGGGAGCTGTTTTTT. It yields the protein CASSQPTSGSTGELFF. Full variable domain (missing parts from reference TRBV3-1 and TRBJ2-2): DTAVSQTPKYLVTQMGNDKSIKCEQNLGHDTMYWYKQDSKKFLKIMFSYNNKELIINETVPNRFSPKSPDKAHLNLHINSLELGDSAVYFCASSQPTSGSTGELFFGEGSRLTVL.

This clonotype has just a few counts. V is TRBV20-1 and J is TRBJ2-7; possibly TRBD2 for D (6 bases). CDR1 and CDR2 (germline): DFQATT, SNEGSKA (reference sequence). V gave up 5 bases and J gave up 3 bases, with 11 bases separating them. CDR3 length: 12 residues. This CDR3 is CSAGPGDYEQYF. The CDR3 DNA follows: TGCAGTGCTGGCCCGGGAGACTACGAGCAGTACTTC.

This clonotype was counted between two and nine times. This sequence joins TRBV5-8 and TRBJ2-1; 12 bases agree with TRBD2. The CDR3 loop spans 16 amino acids. The germline V gene has CDR1 SGHTS and CDR2 YDEGEE. Trimming removed 1 base from V and 8 bases from J; junction bases left unmatched: 7. For the CDR3, the DNA is TGTGCCAGCAGCTTGCCCACCACTAGCGGGAGGCATGAGCAGTTCTTC. The encoded protein is CASSLPTTSGRHEQFF.

The chain joins TRBV7-2 to TRBJ2-1; 8 nucleotides line up with TRBD1. CDR3 length equals 15 residues. The V gene's germline CDR1 is SGHTA and CDR2 FQGNSA. The ends lost 1 base at V and 7 bases at J; junction bases unmatched: 6. CDR3: CASSLGQGPLNEQFF. CDR3 sequence (DNA): TGTGCCAGCAGCTTAGGACAGGGGCCCTTGAATGAGCAGTTCTTC.

This clonotype was detected ten times or more. V and J are TRBV9 and TRBJ2-7; no firm D call. Germline CDR1 is SGDLS and CDR2 is YYNGEE. With 0 bases removed from V and 3 bases from J, the gap between germline ends came to 19 bases. CDR3 size: 17 residues. The CDR3 spells CASSVATAEAHDYEQYF. Here the CDR3 DNA reads TGTGCCAGCAGCGTAGCTACCGCCGAGGCCCACGACTACGAGCAGTACTTC.

This clonotype appeared many times. This chain connects TRBV12-3 or TRBV12-4 to TRBJ1-2, with D unclear. This CDR3 comprises 13 residues. Trimming removed 4 bases from V and 2 bases from J, with 8 bases in between. The CDR3 protein is CASSWTENYGYTF. The DNA for the CDR3 is TGTGCCAGCAGTTGGACGGAGAACTATGGCTACACCTTC.

V is TRBV6-1 and J is TRBJ2-1; 8 positions match TRBD2. The CDR3 length is 15 residues. CDR1 is MNHNS and CDR2 is SASEGT in the germline V gene. With V trimmed by 5 bases and J by 2 bases, 5 bases remained unmatched. CDR3 coding DNA: TGTGCCAGCAGTAGCGGGAGAATGGCCTACAATGAGCAGTTCTTC. Protein product: CASSSGRMAYNEQFF.

The table lists this clonotype with a few counts. This sequence joins TRBV12-5 and TRBJ2-7; possibly TRBD2 for D (5 bases). V was pared by 5 bases and J by 0 bases, with 17 bases between. The CDR3 loop spans 16 amino acids. Looked up from germline, CDR1 is LGHNT and CDR2 is FRNRAP. The CDR3 spells CASGPPRGMSSYEQYF. CDR3 bases: TGTGCTAGTGGTCCACCTCGGGGAATGAGCTCCTACGAGCAGTACTTC.

The sample holds many counts of this clonotype. This sequence joins TRBV2 and TRBJ2-1; D perhaps matches TRBD2 (6 bases). Germline CDR1 reads SNHLY; CDR2 reads FYNNEI. The CDR3 consists of 13 residues. V was cut by 4 bases and J by 6 bases, with 10 bases left in between. The CDR3 DNA sequence: TGTGCCAGCAGTGGACTAGGTGGCAATGAGCAGTTCTTC. Its translation is CASSGLGGNEQFF.

The genes are TRBV12-5 and TRBJ2-7, with 7 bases lining up with TRBD2. The CDR3 consists of 14 residues. From germline, CDR1 is LGHNT and CDR2 FRNRAP. V shed 5 bases, J shed 9 bases, and the junction held 13 bases outside the gene matches. CDR3 in amino acids: CASGQHTSALGQYF. In DNA, the CDR3 is TGTGCTAGTGGTCAACACACTAGCGCCCTGGGGCAGTACTTC.

This clonotype has at least ten counts. The chain employs TRBV20-1 and TRBJ2-7, with D maybe TRBD2 (6 bases). Germline CDR1 and CDR2: DFQATT and SNEGSKA (reference sequence). There are 14 residues in the CDR3. V was shortened by 5 bases and J by 4 bases, with 18 bases between the two germline ends. CDR3 sequence reads: CSAALGGITYEQYF. CDR3 in DNA: TGCAGTGCTGCCTTAGGCGGGATTACTTACGAGCAGTACTTC.

The chain joins TRBV19 to TRBJ2-7; 8 bases are a match to TRBD1. The CDR3 has 15 residues. V shed 1 base, J shed 7 bases, and the junction held 9 bases outside the gene matches. Per germline, CDR1 LNHDA and CDR2 SQIVND (reference sequence). As DNA, the CDR3 is TGTGCCAGTAGTATAGCGGGACAGGATTTGGGGGAGCAGTACTTC. Translating it yields CASSIAGQDLGEQYF.

Details on this clonotype: This may be a read error, as it is one base from a much larger clone. This chain uses TRBV3-1 with TRBJ2-1; the match to TRBD2 covers 9 bases. The CDR3 spans 17 residues. The V and J ends lost 1 base and 2 bases, in that order; junction bases with no gene match: 6. Looked up from germline, CDR1 is LGHDT and CDR2 is YNNKEL (reference sequence). CDR3 in amino acids: CASSQGSLAGTYNEQFF. The CDR3 nucleotides are TGTGCCAGCAGCCAAGGTTCGCTAGCGGGGACCTACAATGAGCAGTTCTTC.

The chain uses TRBV28 and TRBJ2-1, with D perhaps matching TRBD2 (7 bases). Germline V gene lookup returns CDR1 MDHEN and CDR2 SYDVKM. Trimming left V 9 bases short and J 3 bases short, with 15 bases between. The CDR3 loop spans 14 amino acids. The CDR3 nucleotides are TGTGCCAGTGACAGCGGGACACGCTACAATGAGCAGTTCTTC. It codes for CASDSGTRYNEQFF.

This chain joins TRBV20-1 and TRBJ2-5; maybe TRBD2 (6 bases). The CDR3 runs to 14 residues. Trimming pared 3 bases from V and 0 bases from J, leaving 11 bases between. Germline assignment: CDR1 DFQATT and CDR2 SNEGSKA (reference sequence). CDR3: CSASRGGDQETQYF. The CDR3 bases are TGCAGTGCTAGTCGAGGAGGGGACCAAGAGACCCAGTACTTC.